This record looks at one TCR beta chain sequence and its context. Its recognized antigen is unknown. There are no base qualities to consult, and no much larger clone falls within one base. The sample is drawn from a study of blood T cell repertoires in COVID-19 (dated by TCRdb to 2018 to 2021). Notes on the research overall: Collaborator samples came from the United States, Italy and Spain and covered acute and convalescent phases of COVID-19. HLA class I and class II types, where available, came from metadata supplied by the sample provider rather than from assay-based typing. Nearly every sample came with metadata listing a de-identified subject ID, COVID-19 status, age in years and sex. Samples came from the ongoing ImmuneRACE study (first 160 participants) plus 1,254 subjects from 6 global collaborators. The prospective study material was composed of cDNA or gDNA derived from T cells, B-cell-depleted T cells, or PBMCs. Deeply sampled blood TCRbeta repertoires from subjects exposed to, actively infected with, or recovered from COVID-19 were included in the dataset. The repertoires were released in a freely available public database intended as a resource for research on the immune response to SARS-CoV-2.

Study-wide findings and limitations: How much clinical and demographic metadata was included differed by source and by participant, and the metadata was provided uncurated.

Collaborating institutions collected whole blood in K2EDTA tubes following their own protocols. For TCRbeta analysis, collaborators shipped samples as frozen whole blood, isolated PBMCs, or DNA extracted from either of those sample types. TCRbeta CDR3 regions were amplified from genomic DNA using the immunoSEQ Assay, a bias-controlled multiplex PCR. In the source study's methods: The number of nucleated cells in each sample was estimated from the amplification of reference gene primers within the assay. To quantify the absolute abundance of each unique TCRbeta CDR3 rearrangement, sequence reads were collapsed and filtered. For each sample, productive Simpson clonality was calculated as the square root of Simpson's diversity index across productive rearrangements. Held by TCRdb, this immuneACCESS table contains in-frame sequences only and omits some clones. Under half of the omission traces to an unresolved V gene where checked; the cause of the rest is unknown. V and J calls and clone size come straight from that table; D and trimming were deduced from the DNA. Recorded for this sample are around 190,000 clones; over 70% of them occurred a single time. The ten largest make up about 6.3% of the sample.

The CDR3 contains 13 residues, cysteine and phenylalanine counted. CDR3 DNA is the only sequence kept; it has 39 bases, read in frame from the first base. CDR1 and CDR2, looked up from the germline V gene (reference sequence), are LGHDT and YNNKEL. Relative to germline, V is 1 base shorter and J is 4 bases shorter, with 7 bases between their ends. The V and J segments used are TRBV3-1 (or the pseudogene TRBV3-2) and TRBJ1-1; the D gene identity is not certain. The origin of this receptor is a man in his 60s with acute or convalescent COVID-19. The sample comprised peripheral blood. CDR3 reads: CASSQVSSTEAFF. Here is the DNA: TGTGCCAGCAGCCAAGTCTCCTCCACTGAAGCTTTCTTT.